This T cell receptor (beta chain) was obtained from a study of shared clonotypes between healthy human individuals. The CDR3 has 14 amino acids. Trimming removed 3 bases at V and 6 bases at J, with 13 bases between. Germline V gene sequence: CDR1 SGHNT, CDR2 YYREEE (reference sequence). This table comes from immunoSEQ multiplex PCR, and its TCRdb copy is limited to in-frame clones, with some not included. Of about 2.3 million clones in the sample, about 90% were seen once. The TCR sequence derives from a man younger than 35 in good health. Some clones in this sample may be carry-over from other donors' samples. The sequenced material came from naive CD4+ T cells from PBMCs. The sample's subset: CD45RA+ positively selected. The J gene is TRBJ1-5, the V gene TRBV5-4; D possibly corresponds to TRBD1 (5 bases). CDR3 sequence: CASSSDPTGQPQHF. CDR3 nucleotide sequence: TGTGCCAGCAGCTCCGACCCAACAGGTCAGCCCCAGCATTTT. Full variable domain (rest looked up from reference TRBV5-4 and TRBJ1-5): ETGVTQSPTHLIKTRGQQVTLRCSSQSGHNTVSWYQQALGQGPQFIFQYYREEENGRGNFPPRFSGLQFPNYSSELNVNALELDDSALYLCASSSDPTGQPQHFGDGTRLSIL.